This TCR beta chain originates from a study of regulatory T cells in long-lasting Graves disease. Indicated time point: newly diagnosed GD, antithyroid drugs for less than 3 months. Preparation of the TCR library used RNA extracted from PBMCs. Germline CDR1 and CDR2: PRHDT and FYEKMQ (reference sequence). The V gene end was trimmed by 5 bases and the J gene end by 8 bases; junction bases not matched to a gene: 5. CDR3 length: 13 amino acids. Note on this clonotype: What it recognizes is unknown.

Combining iRepertoire HTBI primers with Arm-PCR of CDR3 regions, the authors built TCR beta libraries. Original data processing: Samples collectively showed fewer than 80 TRBV and approximately 15 TRBJ segments. A single record per CDR3 protein comes from TCRdb applying MiXCR to the multiplex PCR reads. The V and J calls reflect TCRdb's pipeline rather than the authors' work. The data show around 500,000 distinct CDR3 sequences, with around 13% seen just once and approximately 9% held by the top ten. Study observations and caveats: Thyroid tissue went unexamined; only peripheral blood was analyzed.

The sample was also reused in another study, on T cells in Graves' hyperthyroidism and ophthalmopathy.

The gene calls are TRBV13 and TRBJ1-1; 10 bases map to TRBD1. Specimen: peripheral blood mononuclear cells (PBMCs), collected at new diagnosis, from a patient treated with antithyroid drugs. This receptor was identified in a woman in her twenties or thirties with Graves disease. The CDR3 bases are TGTGCCAGCAGCCCCGGGACAGGGGAAGAAGCTTTCTTT. Its translation is CASSPGTGEEAFF.